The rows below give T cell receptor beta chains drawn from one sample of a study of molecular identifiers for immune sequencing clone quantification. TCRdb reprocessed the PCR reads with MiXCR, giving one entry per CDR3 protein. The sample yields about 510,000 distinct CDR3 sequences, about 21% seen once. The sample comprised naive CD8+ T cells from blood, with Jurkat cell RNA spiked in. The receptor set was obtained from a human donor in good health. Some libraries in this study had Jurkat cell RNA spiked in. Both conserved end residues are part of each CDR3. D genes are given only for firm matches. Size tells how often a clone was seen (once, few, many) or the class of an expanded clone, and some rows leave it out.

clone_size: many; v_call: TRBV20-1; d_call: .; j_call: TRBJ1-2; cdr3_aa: CSARDRGGNYGYTF; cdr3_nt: TGCAGTGCTAGAGATCGTGGCGGCAACTATGGCTACACCTTC
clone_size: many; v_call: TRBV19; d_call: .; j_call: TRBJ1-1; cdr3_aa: CASSTVPGHNTEAFF; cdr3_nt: TGTGCCAGTAGTACCGTCCCGGGACATAACACTGAAGCTTTCTTT
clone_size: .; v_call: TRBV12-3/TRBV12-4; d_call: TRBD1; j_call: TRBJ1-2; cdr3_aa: CASRTSSRTGYGYTF; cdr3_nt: TGTGCCAGCAGAACTTCCTCCCGGACAGGGTATGGCTACACCTTC
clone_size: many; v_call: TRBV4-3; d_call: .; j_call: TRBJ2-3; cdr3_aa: CASSQERSTDTQYF; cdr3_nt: TGTGCCAGCAGCCAAGAGCGGAGCACAGATACGCAGTATTTT
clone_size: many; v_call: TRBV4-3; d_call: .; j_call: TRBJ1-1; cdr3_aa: CASSQDWGTIEAFF; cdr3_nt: TGCGCCAGCAGCCAAGATTGGGGCACAATTGAAGCTTTCTTT
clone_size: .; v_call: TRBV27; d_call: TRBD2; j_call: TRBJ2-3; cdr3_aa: CASSIAGGLTDTQYF; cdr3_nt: TGTGCCAGCAGTATAGCGGGAGGACTCACAGATACGCAGTATTTT
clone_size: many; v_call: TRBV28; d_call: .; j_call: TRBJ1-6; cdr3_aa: CASSSPLHF; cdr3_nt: TGTGCCAGCAGTTCACCCCTCCACTTT
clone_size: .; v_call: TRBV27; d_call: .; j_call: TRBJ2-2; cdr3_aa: CASSSLTGLSSTGELFF; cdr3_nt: TGTGCCAGCAGTTCCTTGACAGGACTATCGAGCACCGGGGAGCTGTTTTTT
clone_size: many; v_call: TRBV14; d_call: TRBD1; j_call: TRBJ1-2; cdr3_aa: CASSQKGQGAFYGYTF; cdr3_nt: TGTGCCAGCAGCCAGAAAGGACAGGGGGCCTTCTATGGCTACACCTTC
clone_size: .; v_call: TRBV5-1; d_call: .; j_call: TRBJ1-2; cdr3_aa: CASSLEQAYGYTF; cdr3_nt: TGCGCCAGCAGCTTGGAACAGGCCTATGGCTACACCTTC
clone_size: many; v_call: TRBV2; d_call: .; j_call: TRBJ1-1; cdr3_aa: CASSGSMNTEAFF; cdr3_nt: TGTGCCAGCAGTGGAAGCATGAACACTGAAGCTTTCTTT
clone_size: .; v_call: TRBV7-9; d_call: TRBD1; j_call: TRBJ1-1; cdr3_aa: CASSHGQGENTEASF; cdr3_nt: TGTGCCAGCAGCCACGGACAGGGGGAAAACACTGAAGCTTCCTTT
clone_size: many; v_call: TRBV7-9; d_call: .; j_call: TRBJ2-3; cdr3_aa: CASSLAATDTQYF; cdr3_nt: TGTGCCAGCAGCTTAGCAGCGACAGATACGCAGTATTTT
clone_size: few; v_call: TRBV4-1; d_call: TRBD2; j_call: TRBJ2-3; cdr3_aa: CAGSQAPLALVGATQYF; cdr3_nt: TGCGCCGGCAGCCAAGCACCACTAGCGCTGGTGGGCGCTACGCAGTATTTT
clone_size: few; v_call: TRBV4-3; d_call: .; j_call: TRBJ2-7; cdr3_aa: CASSQDHDRTYEQYF; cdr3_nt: TGCGCCAGCAGCCAAGATCATGACAGGACTTACGAGCAGTACTTC
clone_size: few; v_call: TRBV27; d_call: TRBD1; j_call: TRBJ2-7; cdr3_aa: CASSSGDRVHEQYF; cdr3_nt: TGTGCCAGCAGTTCAGGAGACAGGGTCCACGAGCAGTACTTC
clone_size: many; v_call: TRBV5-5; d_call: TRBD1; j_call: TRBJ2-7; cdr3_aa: CASRPRTGGEGSSYEQYF; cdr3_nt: TGTGCCAGCAGGCCCAGGACAGGGGGAGAGGGATCCTCCTACGAGCAGTACTTC
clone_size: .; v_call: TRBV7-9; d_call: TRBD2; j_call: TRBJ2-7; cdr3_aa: CASSFSGTTSYEQYF; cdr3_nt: TGTGCCAGCAGTTTTAGCGGGACGACATCCTACGAGCAGTACTTC
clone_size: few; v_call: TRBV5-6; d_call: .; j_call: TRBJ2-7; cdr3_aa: CASSFNPGPLYEQYF; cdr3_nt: TGTGCCAGCAGCTTTAACCCGGGACCCCTATACGAGCAGTACTTC
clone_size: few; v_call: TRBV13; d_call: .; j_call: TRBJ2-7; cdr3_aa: CASSLGLPGQGRDYEQYF; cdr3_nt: TGTGCCAGCAGCTTAGGCCTACCTGGGCAGGGAAGAGACTACGAGCAGTACTTC
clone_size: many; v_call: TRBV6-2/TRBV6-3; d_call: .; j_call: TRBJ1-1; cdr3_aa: CASSFRVPEAFF; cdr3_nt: TGTGCCAGCAGTTTTCGGGTCCCTGAAGCTTTCTTT
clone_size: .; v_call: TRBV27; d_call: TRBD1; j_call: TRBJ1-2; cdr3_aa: CASSSSRDRANYGYTF; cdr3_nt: TGTGCCAGCAGTTCAAGCCGGGACAGAGCTAACTATGGCTACACCTTC
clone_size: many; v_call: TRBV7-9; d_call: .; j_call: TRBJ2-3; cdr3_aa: CASSLIADSTDTQYF; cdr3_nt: TGTGCCAGCAGCTTAATTGCGGATAGCACAGATACGCAGTATTTT
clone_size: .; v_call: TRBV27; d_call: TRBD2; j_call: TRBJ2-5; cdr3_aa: CASSKLAGVDETQYF; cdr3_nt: TGTGCCAGCAGTAAACTAGCGGGAGTTGATGAGACCCAGTACTTC
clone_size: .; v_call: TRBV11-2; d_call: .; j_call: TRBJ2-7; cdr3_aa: CASSFTQVLSYEQYF; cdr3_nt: TGTGCCAGCAGCTTTACCCAAGTTCTCTCCTACGAGCAGTACTTC
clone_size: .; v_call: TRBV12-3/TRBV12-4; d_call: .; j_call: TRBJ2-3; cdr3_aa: CTSSLYRLTDTQYF; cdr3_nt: TGTACCAGCAGTTTATACAGACTCACAGATACGCAGTATTTT
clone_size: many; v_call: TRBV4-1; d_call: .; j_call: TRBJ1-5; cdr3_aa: CASSQDNTGVGNQPQHF; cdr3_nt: TGCGCCAGCAGCCAAGATAACACGGGGGTGGGCAATCAGCCCCAGCATTTT
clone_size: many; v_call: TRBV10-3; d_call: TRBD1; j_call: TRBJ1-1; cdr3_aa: CAITSDRELDEAFF; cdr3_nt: TGTGCCATCACTTCTGACAGGGAATTGGATGAAGCTTTCTTT
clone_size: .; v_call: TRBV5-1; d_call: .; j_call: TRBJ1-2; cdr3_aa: CASSFEGTVGGYTF; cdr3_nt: TGCGCCAGCAGCTTTGAAGGCACGGTTGGTGGCTACACCTTC
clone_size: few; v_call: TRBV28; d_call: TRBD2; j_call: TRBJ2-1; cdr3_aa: CASSLRLAGLYNEQFF; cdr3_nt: TGTGCCAGCAGTTTAAGGCTAGCGGGACTTTACAATGAGCAGTTCTTC
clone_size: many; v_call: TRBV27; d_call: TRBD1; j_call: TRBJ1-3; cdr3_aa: CASSPLGQGDSGNTIYF; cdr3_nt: TGTGCCAGCAGTCCTCTGGGACAGGGGGACTCTGGAAACACCATATATTTT
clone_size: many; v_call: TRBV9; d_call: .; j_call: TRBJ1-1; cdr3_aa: CASSGRDLRAEAFF; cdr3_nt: TGTGCCAGCAGCGGACGGGACCTGAGGGCTGAAGCTTTCTTT
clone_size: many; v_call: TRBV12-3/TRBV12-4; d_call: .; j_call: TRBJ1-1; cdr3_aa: CASTVDSLNTEAFF; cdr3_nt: TGTGCCAGCACCGTCGACAGTCTGAACACTGAAGCTTTCTTT
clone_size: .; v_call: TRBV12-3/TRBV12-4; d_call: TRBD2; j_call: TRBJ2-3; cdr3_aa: CASSLGAAGGPADTQYF; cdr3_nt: TGTGCCAGCAGTTTAGGAGCGGCGGGAGGGCCTGCTGATACGCAGTATTTT
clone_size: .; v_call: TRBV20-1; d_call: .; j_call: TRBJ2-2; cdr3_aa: CSASRAGGNTGELFF; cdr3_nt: TGCAGTGCTAGCAGGGCAGGAGGGAACACCGGGGAGCTGTTTTTT
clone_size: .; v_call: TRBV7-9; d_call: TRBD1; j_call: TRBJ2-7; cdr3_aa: CASSKTLLTGGRYEQYF; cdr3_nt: TGTGCCAGCAGCAAAACCCTATTGACAGGGGGCAGATACGAGCAGTACTTC
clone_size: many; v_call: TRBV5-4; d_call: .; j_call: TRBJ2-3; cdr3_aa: CASSSQGWYTDTQYF; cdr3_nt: TGTGCCAGCAGCTCGCAGGGGTGGTACACAGATACGCAGTATTTT
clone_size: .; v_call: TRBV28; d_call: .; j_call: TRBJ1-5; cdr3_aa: CATSLGVGQPQHF; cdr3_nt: TGTGCCACCAGCCTGGGGGTGGGTCAGCCCCAGCATTTT
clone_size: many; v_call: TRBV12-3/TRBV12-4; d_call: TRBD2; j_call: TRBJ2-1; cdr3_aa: CATTSGPFF; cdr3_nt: TGTGCCACAACTAGCGGTCCGTTCTTC
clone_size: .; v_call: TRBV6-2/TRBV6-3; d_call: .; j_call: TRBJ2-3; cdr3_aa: CASRASPPTDTQYF; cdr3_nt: TGTGCCAGCAGAGCTAGCCCACCCACAGATACGCAGTATTTT
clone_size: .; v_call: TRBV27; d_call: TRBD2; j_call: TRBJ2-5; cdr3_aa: CASGSPGSGGQETQYF; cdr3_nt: TGTGCCAGCGGATCGCCCGGTAGCGGGGGCCAAGAGACCCAGTACTTC
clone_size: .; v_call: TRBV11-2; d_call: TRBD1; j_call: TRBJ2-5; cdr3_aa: CASSLVGGTGGRETQYF; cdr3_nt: TGTGCCAGCAGCTTAGTAGGGGGGACAGGAGGACGCGAGACCCAGTACTTC
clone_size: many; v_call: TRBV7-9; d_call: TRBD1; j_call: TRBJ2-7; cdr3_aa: CASSHGQGYYEQYF; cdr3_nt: TGTGCCAGCAGCCACGGACAGGGGTACTACGAGCAGTACTTC
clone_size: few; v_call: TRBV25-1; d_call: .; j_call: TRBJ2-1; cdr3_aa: CASSESRTWSYNEQFF; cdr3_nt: TGTGCCAGCAGTGAAAGCCGAACCTGGTCCTACAATGAGCAGTTCTTC
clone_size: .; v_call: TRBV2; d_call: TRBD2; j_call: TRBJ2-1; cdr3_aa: CASSGISGGAVPHEQFF; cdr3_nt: TGTGCCAGCAGTGGTATTAGCGGGGGGGCGGTCCCTCATGAGCAGTTCTTC
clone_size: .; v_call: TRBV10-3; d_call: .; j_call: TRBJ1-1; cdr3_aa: CAISESQATEAFF; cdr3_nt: TGTGCCATCAGTGAGTCCCAGGCCACTGAAGCTTTCTTT
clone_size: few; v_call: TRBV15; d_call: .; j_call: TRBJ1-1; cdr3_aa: CATSRGLGTEAFF; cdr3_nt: TGTGCCACCAGCAGAGGATTAGGTACTGAAGCTTTCTTT
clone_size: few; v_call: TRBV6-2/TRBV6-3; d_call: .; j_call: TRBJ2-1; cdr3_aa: CATHRDISYNEQFF; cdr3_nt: TGTGCCACCCACCGGGACATCTCCTACAATGAGCAGTTCTTC
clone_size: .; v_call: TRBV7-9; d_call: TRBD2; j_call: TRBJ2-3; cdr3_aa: CASSYKAGGNVDTQYF; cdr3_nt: TGTGCCAGCAGTTATAAAGCGGGGGGAAACGTAGATACGCAGTATTTT
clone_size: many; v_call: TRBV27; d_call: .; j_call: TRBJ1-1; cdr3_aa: CASSTGHMNTEAFF; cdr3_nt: TGTGCCAGCAGTACAGGACACATGAACACTGAAGCTTTCTTT
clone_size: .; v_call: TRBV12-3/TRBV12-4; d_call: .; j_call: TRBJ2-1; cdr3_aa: CASSSFPRVTAYNEQFF; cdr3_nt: TGTGCCAGCAGTTCCTTTCCGAGGGTGACGGCCTACAATGAGCAGTTCTTC
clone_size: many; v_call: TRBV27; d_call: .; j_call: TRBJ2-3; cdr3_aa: CASSSLDSTDTQYF; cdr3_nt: TGTGCCAGCAGTTCCCTCGACAGCACAGATACGCAGTATTTT
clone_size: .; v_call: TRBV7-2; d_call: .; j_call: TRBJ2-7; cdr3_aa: CASSLVISYEQYF; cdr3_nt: TGTGCCAGCAGCTTAGTTATCTCCTACGAGCAGTACTTC
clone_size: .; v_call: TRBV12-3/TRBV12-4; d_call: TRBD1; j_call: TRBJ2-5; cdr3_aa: CASSHTGTGGAETQYF; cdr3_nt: TGTGCCAGCAGTCACACCGGGACAGGGGGCGCAGAGACCCAGTACTTC
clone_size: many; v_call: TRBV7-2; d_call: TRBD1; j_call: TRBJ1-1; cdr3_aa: CASRETGMSTEAFF; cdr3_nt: TGTGCCAGCAGGGAGACAGGGATGAGCACTGAAGCTTTCTTT
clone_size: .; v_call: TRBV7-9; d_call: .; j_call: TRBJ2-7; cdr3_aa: CASSQQNPYEQYF; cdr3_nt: TGTGCCAGCAGCCAACAAAACCCCTACGAGCAGTACTTC
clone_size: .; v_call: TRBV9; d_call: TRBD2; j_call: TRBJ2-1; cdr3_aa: CASSASGRVNNEQFF; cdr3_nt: TGTGCCAGCAGCGCAAGCGGGAGGGTGAACAATGAGCAGTTCTTC